This T cell receptor (beta chain) was captured in a study of blood T cell repertoires in COVID-19. Per germline, CDR1 SNHLY and CDR2 FYNNEI. The CDR3 loop spans 15 amino acids. V was pared by 4 bases and J by 0 bases, with 13 bases between. Profiling relied on immunoSEQ multiplex PCR, and the TCRdb table lists in-frame clones only, not all of them. Among 430,000 or so clones listed, roughly 89% were seen once. During active infection, Seattle patients enrolled and were then monitored through disease. The sequencing sample was made of peripheral blood. The clonotype comes from a young man with COVID-19, enrolled during active disease. This chain links TRBV2 with TRBJ2-7; a weak D match, TRBD2 (5 bases). The DNA of the CDR3 is TGTGCCAGCAGTGTTGGCTTAGGGAGCTCCTACGAGCAGTACTTC. This codes for CASSVGLGSSYEQYF.